This TCR beta chain was documented in a study of OX40 agonist ivuxolimab in advanced cancers. There are 12 residues in the CDR3. The germline V gene encodes CDR1 SGHTS and CDR2 YDEGEE. Trimming removed 4 bases from V and 7 bases from J, with 11 bases in between. TCRdb's copy holds only in-frame clones and misses some; the assay was immunoSEQ multiplex PCR. The sample comprises about 79,000 clones, 88% of which are singletons, and around 4.1% rests with the top ten. V gene TRBV5-8 combines with J gene TRBJ2-5; D unclear. The origin of this receptor is an adult with an advanced solid tumor such as melanoma, head and neck, liver or kidney cancer. Specimen: CD4+ or CD8+ T cells sorted from blood, collected in a trial of the OX40 agonist ivuxolimab. The CDR3 sequence: CASSPNRWTQYF. The CDR3, as DNA: TGTGCCAGCAGCCCCAATAGATGGACCCAGTACTTC. The full variable domain, its missing parts supplied by reference TRBV5-8 and TRBJ2-5, is EAGVTQSPTHLIKTRGQQATLRCSPISGHTSVYWYQQALGLGLQFLLWYDEGEERNRGNFPPRFSGRQFPNYSSELNVNALELEDSALYLCASSPNRWTQYFGPGTRLLVL.